These T cell receptor beta chains were read from a single sample in a study of early T cells in non-severe SARS-CoV-2 infection. TCRdb ran MiXCR on the 5' RACE reads and lists one entry per CDR3 protein. Altogether about 53,000 distinct CDR3 sequences are present, approximately 12% being singletons, with the ten largest covering 2.5% to 3%. The sample here was whole blood, taken at baseline. All receptors come from an adult who was a healthcare worker with PCR-confirmed SARS-CoV-2 infection or an uninfected control (not recorded which). Each CDR3 is given with its conserved first and last residue.

j_call,v_call,cdr3_aa
TRBJ2-1,TRBV24-1,CATSDSGTSDYNEQFF
TRBJ2-2,TRBV6-4,CASAQEGEAGELFF
TRBJ1-2,TRBV7-9,CASSSRTGADYGYTF
TRBJ2-7,TRBV19,CASSTGEDYEQYF
TRBJ2-7,TRBV12-3/TRBV12-4,CASSRPPYEQYF
TRBJ2-3,TRBV9,CASSEGSDTQYF
TRBJ1-1,TRBV29-1,CSVRQGDTEAFF
TRBJ2-1,TRBV11-3,CASSNGGGPGNEQFF
TRBJ2-7,TRBV21-1,CASSKATDRACEQYF
TRBJ1-1,TRBV9,CASSPRGGVNTEAFF
TRBJ2-7,TRBV6-6,CASSPSGLAGTEEQYF
TRBJ2-4,TRBV14,CASSQGWGWSDIQYF
TRBJ2-6,TRBV12-3/TRBV12-4,CASSPGLARSSGANVLTF
TRBJ2-3,TRBV13,CASSTRASGRLTDTQYF